This T cell receptor (beta chain) was sequenced in a study of shared clonotypes between healthy human individuals. V lost 7 bases to trimming and J lost 8 bases, with 19 bases between them. Germline CDR1 and CDR2: SQVTM and ANQGSEA. The length of the CDR3 is 13 residues. Terminally differentiated effector memory CD45RA+ cells were left out of the naive CD8 fraction, which was CD45RO-negative and positively selected for CCR7. Sequencing was performed with immunoSEQ multiplex PCR; in TCRdb, only in-frame clones are kept and a portion is missing. The sample consists of around 580,000 clones, 95% to 98% of them appearing once.

This clonotype was sampled from a man aged 25-40 years in good health. This rearrangement joins TRBV29-1 to TRBJ2-3; TRBD1 is a possible D gene (5 bases). The sample comprised naive CD8+ T cells sorted from blood. CDR3 bases: TGCAGCGCTGTGGGGCTGGGGTCTGTTACGCAGTATTTT. Translating gives CSAVGLGSVTQYF.